This is a list of T cell receptor beta chains from one sample in a study of blood T cell repertoires in COVID-19. The repertoire was sequenced with immunoSEQ multiplex PCR; TCRdb's copy has only in-frame clones and lacks some. The data show about 240,000 clones, around nine tenths seen once. Sequencing used peripheral blood. These receptors all come from a woman in her sixties or seventies with active or convalescent COVID-19. Both conserved end residues are part of each CDR3. The D gene is left open where the match is weak.

D gene: NA
V gene: TRBV6-2/TRBV6-3
J gene: TRBJ1-1
CDR3 DNA: TGTGCCAGCAGTTCCCTCGGGAACACTGAAGCTTTCTTT
CDR3 protein: CASSSLGNTEAFF

D gene: TRBD1
V gene: TRBV19
J gene: TRBJ1-6
CDR3 DNA: TGTGCCAGTAGGGATACTCAGGGGGCGCCTAATTCACCCCTCCACTTT
CDR3 protein: CASRDTQGAPNSPLHF

D gene: TRBD1
V gene: TRBV27
J gene: TRBJ2-3
CDR3 DNA: TGTGCCTCGCGGACAGGGCTTAACACAGATACGCAGTATTTT
CDR3 protein: CASRTGLNTDTQYF

D gene: NA
V gene: TRBV5-1
J gene: TRBJ1-5
CDR3 DNA: TGCGCCAGCAGCCAGGACAGTGACCCCAATCAGCCCCAGCATTTT
CDR3 protein: CASSQDSDPNQPQHF

D gene: NA
V gene: TRBV9
J gene: TRBJ1-2
CDR3 DNA: TGTGCCAGCAGCGTAGGCCCAGGAGGGGGGGCTAACTATGGCTACACCTTC
CDR3 protein: CASSVGPGGGANYGYTF

D gene: TRBD1
V gene: TRBV9
J gene: TRBJ2-2
CDR3 DNA: TGTGCCAGCAGCGTATTAGGGGGCGGCACCGGGGAGCTGTTTTTT
CDR3 protein: CASSVLGGGTGELFF

D gene: TRBD2
V gene: TRBV12-3/TRBV12-4
J gene: TRBJ2-5
CDR3 DNA: TGTGCCACCGGGAGGAATGGGGAAGAGACCCAGTACTTC
CDR3 protein: CATGRNGEETQYF

D gene: TRBD1
V gene: TRBV7-2
J gene: TRBJ1-1
CDR3 DNA: TGTGCCAGCCAACAGGGGCTCCAGAACACTGAAGCTTTCTTT
CDR3 protein: CASQQGLQNTEAFF

D gene: TRBD1
V gene: TRBV6-5
J gene: TRBJ1-1
CDR3 DNA: TGTGCCATCTCCTCGGGACAGCCAAACACTGAAGCTTTCTTT
CDR3 protein: CAISSGQPNTEAFF

D gene: NA
V gene: TRBV19
J gene: TRBJ2-7
CDR3 DNA: TGTGCCAGTAGTATCGGAACAGGGGAGGCCTACGAGCAGTACTTC
CDR3 protein: CASSIGTGEAYEQYF

D gene: NA
V gene: TRBV5-1
J gene: TRBJ2-7
CDR3 DNA: TGCGCCAGCAGGGGCCTGATGACCTACGAGCAGTACTTC
CDR3 protein: CASRGLMTYEQYF

D gene: NA
V gene: TRBV19
J gene: TRBJ1-1
CDR3 DNA: TGTGCCAGTAGTATACTAGGGGTGAACACTGAAGCTTTCTTT
CDR3 protein: CASSILGVNTEAFF

D gene: TRBD1
V gene: TRBV3-1/TRBV3-2
J gene: TRBJ1-5
CDR3 DNA: TGTGCCAGCAGCTCATATAAGGACAGGGGAAATCAGCCCCAGCATTTT
CDR3 protein: CASSSYKDRGNQPQHF

D gene: NA
V gene: TRBV25-1
J gene: TRBJ2-7
CDR3 DNA: TGTGCCAGCAGTGATACAGGAATCTACGAGCAGTACTTC
CDR3 protein: CASSDTGIYEQYF

D gene: NA
V gene: TRBV7-3
J gene: TRBJ1-2
CDR3 DNA: TGTGCCAGCAGCTTATATGAGGTCACAAACTATGGCTACACCTTC
CDR3 protein: CASSLYEVTNYGYTF

D gene: NA
V gene: TRBV19
J gene: TRBJ2-3
CDR3 DNA: TGTGCCAGTAGTATACGGAGAGGCGCGATCGAAGGCACAGATACGCAGTATTTT
CDR3 protein: CASSIRRGAIEGTDTQYF